The TCR beta chain under discussion was sequenced for a study of memory CD4+ T cells and cytomegalovirus serostatus. Overall study context: Healthy Belgian adult donors included roughly ten CMV-positive and 24 CMV-negative people. Broader study findings: A US-trained random forest predicted CMV serostatus with median AUC around 0.93. The CMV-associated TCR signature appears largely within the CD4+ memory repertoire. 67 of 164 known CMV-associated TCRbeta sequences appeared in CD4+ memory.

The sort gate was single viable CD3+CD4+CD8-CD45RO+ cells for memory CD4+ T cells. CDR1 is SGHTA and CDR2 is FQGNSA in the germline V gene. The V gene end was trimmed by 3 bases and the J gene end by 7 bases; junction bases not matched to a gene: 3. The CDR3 covers 13 residues. Here immunoSEQ multiplex PCR was the method, and the copy in TCRdb shows in-frame clones only, minus some. The sample contains tens of thousands of clones, around 76% of which appear only once. About this clone: Its antigen is unknown.

J is TRBJ1-5 and V is TRBV7-2, with TRBD1 matching over 7 bases. The source of this sequence is an adult in good health and CMV-seronegative. Some clones in this sample may be carry-over from other donors' samples. Specimen: memory CD4+ T cells from blood. The CDR3 reads CASSLGQQQPQHF. In DNA, the CDR3 is TGTGCCAGCAGCTTGGGACAGCAACAGCCCCAGCATTTT.